The 14 T cell receptor beta chains below all came from one sample that was sequenced in a study of blood T cell repertoires in COVID-19. Measured with immunoSEQ multiplex PCR; TCRdb has only the in-frame clones, and not every one. The repertoire holds fewer than 300,000 clones, with approximately 85% as singletons. Input material: peripheral blood. The receptors were gathered from a man in his fifties with active or convalescent COVID-19.

The chain joins TRBV27 to TRBJ2-5; 8 nucleotides align to TRBD2. Germline values: CDR1 MNHEY, CDR2 SMNVEV (reference sequence). The CDR3 contains 16 residues. The trim removed 5 bases at V and 6 bases at J, leaving 14 bases unmatched. DNA for the CDR3: TGTGCCAGCAGTCCCCCGGACTTGCGGGGGGCGAAGACCCAGTACTTC. Its protein product is CASSPPDLRGAKTQYF.

This rearrangement joins TRBV5-5 to TRBJ2-5; 10 bases are a match to TRBD2. The CDR3 loop spans 14 amino acids. Germline CDR1 and CDR2: SGHKS and YYEKEE (reference sequence). The trim removed 0 bases at V and 7 bases at J, leaving 3 bases unmatched. DNA for the CDR3: TGTGCCAGCAGCTTGGTAGCGGGAGGCGGGACCCAGTACTTC. Protein: CASSLVAGGGTQYF.

This clone was found once. The chain links TRBV29-1 to TRBJ1-5; D unresolved. Germline V gene sequence: CDR1 SQVTM, CDR2 ANQGSEA. Trimming removed 4 bases at V and 2 bases at J, with 9 bases between. CDR3 length: 13 residues. The CDR3 here is CSVAISGNQPQHF. DNA for the CDR3: TGCAGCGTTGCCATCTCGGGCAATCAGCCCCAGCATTTT.

The chain links TRBV4-1 to TRBJ1-5; 8 nucleotides match TRBD1. This CDR3 spans 15 amino acids. J was trimmed by 1 base and V by 3 bases; bases with no gene match: 2. Germline V lookup: CDR1 MGHRA, CDR2 YSYEKL. CDR3 coding DNA: TGCGCCAGCAGCCATGGGACAGGCAGCAATCAGCCCCAGCATTTT. This gives the protein CASSHGTGSNQPQHF.

The chain combines TRBV18 with TRBJ1-2, with D unresolved. Deletions cut 5 bases from V and 4 bases from J, with 14 bases between. Per the germline V gene, CDR1 is KGHSH and CDR2 is LQKENI. This CDR3 has 14 amino acids. CDR3 amino acids: CASSSRSLGYGYTF. CDR3 DNA sequence: TGTGCCAGCTCATCCCGGTCTCTTGGCTATGGCTACACCTTC.

V gene TRBV5-6 combines with J gene TRBJ2-3; 14 nucleotides match TRBD2. Germline CDR1 and CDR2: SGHDT and YYEEEE. CDR3 size: 16 residues. The J segment lost 0 bases and the V segment lost 7 bases, leaving 4 bases of the junction unmatched. In nucleotides, the CDR3 is TGTGCCAGCGGAAGACTAGCGGGAGGGAGCACAGATACGCAGTATTTT. It is translated as CASGRLAGGSTDTQYF.

The chain employs TRBV19 and TRBJ1-1, with D tentatively TRBD1 (6 bases). The V gene lost 7 bases and the J gene lost 0 bases, with 9 bases spanning the gap. The CDR3 loop spans 13 amino acids. Germline CDR1 LNHDA, CDR2 SQIVND (reference sequence). This chain's CDR3 is CASTRDMNTEAFF. The CDR3 DNA is TGTGCCAGTACCCGGGACATGAACACTGAAGCTTTCTTT.

The chain uses TRBV14 and TRBJ2-3, with a possible D match to TRBD2 (6 bases). The ends were cut back, 3 bases at V and 3 bases at J, with 13 bases in the middle. The germline V gene encodes CDR1 SGHDN and CDR2 FVKESK. The CDR3 consists of 15 residues. Written as DNA, the CDR3 is TGTGCCAGCAGCCACCCGGGAGCGCAGACAGATACGCAGTATTTT. It is translated as CASSHPGAQTDTQYF.

The chain employs TRBV9 and TRBJ2-3; D possibly corresponds to TRBD2 (6 bases). The CDR3 has 15 amino acids. Germline CDR1 and CDR2: SGDLS and YYNGEE. The ends were cut back, 6 bases at V and 2 bases at J, with 16 bases in the middle. CDR3 sequence reads: CASTMSAGLTDTQYF. Written as DNA, the CDR3 is TGTGCCAGCACGATGAGCGCGGGGCTCACAGATACGCAGTATTTT.

With respect to this clone: A junction end diverges from the germline sequence, so it may reflect a read error. The chain is built from TRBV6-2 or TRBV6-3 and TRBJ2-2; D gene ambiguous. Looked up from germline, CDR1 is MNHEY and CDR2 is SVGEGT. The CDR3 covers 14 residues. The CDR3 DNA reads as TGTGCCAGCACCCCCTCTAGGAACCCCGGGGAGCTGTTTTTT. It specifies CASTPSRNPGELFF.

The genes are TRBV6-5 and TRBJ1-2, with D maybe TRBD1 (6 bases). The CDR3 runs to 14 residues. The germline CDR1 and CDR2 sequences are MNHEY and SVGAGI. V lost 6 bases to trimming and J lost 9 bases, with 20 bases between them. The CDR3 spells CASRAIQGPSRYTF. The CDR3 DNA sequence: TGTGCCAGCAGGGCTATACAGGGCCCTTCGCGCTACACCTTC.

The chain uses TRBV29-1 and TRBJ2-5; unclear D gene. CDR3 length equals 12 residues. Germline CDR1 and CDR2: SQVTM and ANQGSEA. Trimming cost V 6 bases and J 4 bases, with 12 bases left between them. The CDR3, as DNA: TGCAGCGTCCGGGTCCAAGGAGAGACCCAGTACTTC. Translated: CSVRVQGETQYF.

The count of this clone is one. CDR3 in DNA: TGTGCCAGCAGTTCCGGGATGAACACTGAAGCTTTCTTT. Residues: CASSSGMNTEAFF. The V gene is TRBV6-2 or TRBV6-3, the J gene TRBJ1-1; the D is unclear. The CDR3 is 13 residues long. V lost 4 bases and J lost 0, with 6 bases in between. Germline CDR1 and CDR2: MNHEY and SVGEGT.

The chain uses TRBV2 and TRBJ2-3; a weak D match, TRBD2 (6 bases). The CDR3 is 15 amino acids. Germline V lookup: CDR1 SNHLY, CDR2 FYNNEI. V was pared by 11 bases and J by 4 bases, with 22 bases between. For the CDR3, the DNA is TGTGCCCACATGAGGCGGGATGTCTCCCCAGATACGCAGTATTTT. Its translation is CAHMRRDVSPDTQYF.